Presented here are 17 T cell receptor beta chains from one specimen sequenced in a study of blood T cell repertoires in COVID-19. Sequencing used immunoSEQ multiplex PCR; TCRdb keeps in-frame clones, though not all of them. The profile covers 85,000 or so clones, with 81% appearing a single time and 44% taken by the ten largest. Material: peripheral blood. The receptors here all came from an older man with acute or convalescent COVID-19.

This chain links TRBV5-1 with TRBJ1-6; D call uncertain. V was cut by 5 bases and J by 10 bases, with 13 bases left in between. Per germline, CDR1 SGHRS and CDR2 YFSETQ. The CDR3 is 13 amino acids. The CDR3 coding sequence is TGCGCCAGCAGGACTGAAGTCGGCTCACCCCTCCACTTT. Amino acid sequence: CASRTEVGSPLHF.

The rearrangement joins TRBV5-6 to TRBJ1-3, with 7 nucleotides matching TRBD1. This CDR3 contains 16 residues. Looked up from germline, CDR1 is SGHDT and CDR2 is YYEEEE. The V segment lost 3 bases and the J segment 0 bases; nucleotides outside the gene matches: 6. CDR3 protein: CASSSGQTSSGNTIYF. DNA of the CDR3: TGTGCCAGCAGCTCGGGACAGACCAGCTCTGGAAACACCATATATTTT.

This chain uses TRBV29-1 with TRBJ1-2; 8 bases line up with TRBD1. Trimming took 3 bases from V and 0 from J; bases not matched to a gene: 6. CDR1 and CDR2 (germline): SQVTM, ANQGSEA. The CDR3 length is 15 residues. The CDR3 DNA reads TGCAGCGTTGATAGGCAGGGGGCGGCTAACTATGGCTACACCTTC. The encoded protein is CSVDRQGAANYGYTF.

In its sample, this clone was seen once. The chain employs TRBV11-2 and TRBJ2-3, with D perhaps matching TRBD1 (6 bases). The ends were cut back, 4 bases at V and 0 bases at J, with 11 bases in the middle. CDR1 is SGHAT, CDR2 FQNNGV, per germline. The CDR3 has 15 residues. The CDR3 bases are TGTGCCAGCAGCTCCCTTGGACAGAGCACAGATACGCAGTATTTT. This sequence encodes CASSSLGQSTDTQYF.

The CDR3 nucleotides are TGCAGCGTTGAGGGTCAGGATTATGGCTACACCTTC. Protein: CSVEGQDYGYTF. This rearrangement joins TRBV29-1 to TRBJ1-2; no clear D. The CDR3 length is 12 residues. CDR1 SQVTM and CDR2 ANQGSEA come from the germline V gene. The germline V and J ends were trimmed by 3 bases and 5 bases, with 10 bases remaining between them.

The V call is TRBV28, the J call TRBJ1-5; 7 nucleotides match TRBD1. The germline V gene has CDR1 MDHEN and CDR2 SYDVKM. The length of the CDR3 is 13 residues. The V gene end was trimmed by 11 bases and the J gene end by 4 bases; junction bases not matched to a gene: 8. The DNA for the CDR3 is TGTGCCTCCGCCGGGACAGTTAATCAGCCCCAGCATTTT. It specifies CASAGTVNQPQHF. Variable domain in full (rest from reference TRBV28 and TRBJ1-5): DVKVTQSSRYLVKRTGEKVFLECVQDMDHENMFWYRQDPGLGLRLIYFSYDVKMKEKGDIPEGYSVSREKKERFSLILESASTNQTSMYLCASAGTVNQPQHFGDGTRLSIL.

This chain uses TRBV18 with TRBJ1-1; no clear D. V lost 5 bases to trimming and J lost 2 bases, with 12 bases between them. This CDR3 has 14 amino acids. CDR1 is KGHSH, CDR2 LQKENI, per germline. The CDR3 coding sequence is TGTGCCAGCTCATCGAAGACATTAAACACTGAAGCTTTCTTT. Amino acids: CASSSKTLNTEAFF.

This clone occurred a few times. The rearrangement uses TRBV7-9 and TRBJ2-1; 10 bases line up with TRBD2. The CDR3 has 17 amino acids. CDR1 is SEHNR, CDR2 FQNEAQ, per germline (reference sequence). V lost 0 bases and J lost 3; bases outside the gene matches: 5. The CDR3 loop reads CASSLALAGARYNEQFF. The CDR3 DNA reads as TGTGCCAGCAGCTTAGCTCTAGCGGGAGCTCGCTACAATGAGCAGTTCTTC.

This rearrangement joins TRBV7-9 to TRBJ2-7; D is uncertain. The CDR3 sequence is 12 residues long. Germline V CDR1 and CDR2: SEHNR, FQNEAQ (reference sequence). V lost 2 bases, J lost 6 bases, and 8 bases lay in between. The CDR3, as DNA: TGTGCCAGCAGCTTAAACGTGGCCGAGCAGTACTTC. Its translation is CASSLNVAEQYF. Together with reference TRBV7-9 and TRBJ2-7, the CDR3 gives the full variable domain: DTGVSQNPRHKITKRGQNVTFRCDPISEHNRLYWYRQTLGQGPEFLTYFQNEAQLEKSRLLSDRFSAERPKGSFSTLEIQRTEQGDSAMYLCASSLNVAEQYFGPGTRLTVT.

This clone was counted only a few times. V gene TRBV27 combines with J gene TRBJ2-2; 8 nucleotides agree with TRBD1. The V gene end was trimmed by 5 bases and the J gene end by 13 bases; junction bases not matched to a gene: 9. The CDR3 runs to 13 residues. Germline CDR1 reads MNHEY; CDR2 reads SMNVEV (reference sequence). The CDR3 loop is CASSTTWTGRLFF. In DNA form, the CDR3 reads TGTGCCAGCAGTACCACCTGGACAGGGCGGCTGTTTTTT.

The chain has TRBV7-9 and TRBJ2-7; D is unclear. The CDR3 loop spans 14 amino acids. The germline gives CDR1 SEHNR, CDR2 FQNEAQ (reference sequence). With 2 bases removed from V and 2 bases from J, the gap between germline ends came to 10 bases. The CDR3 loop reads CASSLSGGAYEQYF. Written as DNA, the CDR3 is TGTGCCAGCAGCTTATCTGGCGGCGCCTACGAGCAGTACTTC.

This chain joins TRBV7-2 and TRBJ2-5; D is possibly TRBD2 (6 bases). V lost 0 bases and J lost 5, with 10 bases in between. The CDR3 extends over 14 amino acids. Germline-derived CDR1 and CDR2 are SGHTA and FQGNSA. The CDR3 sequence: CASSLATSSETQYF. In nucleotides, the CDR3 is TGTGCCAGCAGCTTAGCCACTAGCAGTGAGACCCAGTACTTC.

This clone was seen a handful of times. V gene TRBV28 combines with J gene TRBJ1-2; weak D call: TRBD1 (5 bases). This CDR3 contains 12 residues. Per the germline V gene, CDR1 is MDHEN and CDR2 is SYDVKM. Trimming removed 5 bases at V and 6 bases at J, with 10 bases between. CDR3 in amino acids: CASSAGRDGYTF. The CDR3 DNA reads TGTGCCAGCAGTGCAGGGAGGGATGGCTACACCTTC.

The chain uses TRBV7-2 and TRBJ2-1, with 9 bases fitting TRBD1. Germline CDR1 reads SGHTA; CDR2 reads FQGNSA. The CDR3 contains 16 residues. Germline trimming cut 5 bases from V and 8 bases from J; bases unmatched to any gene: 13. The CDR3 bases are TGTGCCAGCAGCCCGCCCGGGACAGGGAAGGTCCATGAGCAGTTCTTC. It encodes CASSPPGTGKVHEQFF.

The rearrangement links TRBV5-1 to TRBJ2-1, with 8 positions matching TRBD2. The CDR3 is 16 amino acids. The trim removed 4 bases at V and 4 bases at J, leaving 10 bases unmatched. The V gene's germline CDR1 is SGHRS and CDR2 YFSETQ. The CDR3 here is CASSPLELAGYNEQFF. In DNA, the CDR3 is TGCGCCAGCAGCCCCCTTGAGCTAGCGGGTTACAATGAGCAGTTCTTC.

The V and J genes are TRBV5-1 and TRBJ2-7; 7 bases line up with TRBD1. Per germline, CDR1 SGHRS and CDR2 YFSETQ. Unmatched junction bases numbered 8, after V lost 5 bases and J lost 3 bases. The CDR3 sequence is 14 residues long. CDR3 residues: CASRPRDRVYEQYF. The CDR3 nucleotides are TGCGCCAGCAGACCTCGTGACAGGGTCTACGAGCAGTACTTC. The full variable domain, completed using reference TRBV5-1 and TRBJ2-7, is KAGVTQTPRYLIKTRGQQVTLSCSPISGHRSVSWYQQTPGQGLQFLFEYFSETQRNKGNFPGRFSGRQFSNSRSEMNVSTLELGDSALYLCASRPRDRVYEQYFGPGTRLTVT.

The chain recombines TRBV28 with TRBJ2-5; no reliable D call. Germline CDR1 and CDR2: MDHEN and SYDVKM. The CDR3 loop spans 13 amino acids. V dropped 3 bases and J dropped 6 bases, with 11 bases sitting between them. The DNA of the CDR3 is TGTGCCAGCAGTTTCGCGGCGATGAAGACCCAGTACTTC. It encodes CASSFAAMKTQYF. Looking up the rest from reference TRBV28 and TRBJ2-5 gives the full variable domain: DVKVTQSSRYLVKRTGEKVFLECVQDMDHENMFWYRQDPGLGLRLIYFSYDVKMKEKGDIPEGYSVSREKKERFSLILESASTNQTSMYLCASSFAAMKTQYFGPGTRLLVL.